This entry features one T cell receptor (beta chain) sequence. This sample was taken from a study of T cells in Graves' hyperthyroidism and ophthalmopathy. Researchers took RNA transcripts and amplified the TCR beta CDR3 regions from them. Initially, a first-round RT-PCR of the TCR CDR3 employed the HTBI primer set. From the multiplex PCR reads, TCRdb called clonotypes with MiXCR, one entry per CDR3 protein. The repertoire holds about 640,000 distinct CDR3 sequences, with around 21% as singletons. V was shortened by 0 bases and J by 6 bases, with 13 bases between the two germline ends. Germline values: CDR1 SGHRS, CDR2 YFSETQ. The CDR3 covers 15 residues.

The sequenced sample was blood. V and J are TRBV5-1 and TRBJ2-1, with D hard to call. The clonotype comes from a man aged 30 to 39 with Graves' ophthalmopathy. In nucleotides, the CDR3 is TGCGCCAGCAGCTTGGCGGCGGTAACGGGCAATGAGCAGTTCTTC. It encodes CASSLAAVTGNEQFF.